These T cell receptor beta chains were read from a single sample in a study of blood T cell repertoires in COVID-19. The table came from immunoSEQ multiplex PCR; TCRdb's copy has only in-frame clones and leaves some out. Found here are a few hundred thousand clones, about 83% of them singletons; the top ten hold over 0.95%. Sequencing was performed on peripheral blood. These receptors were taken from a woman in her 30s with COVID-19, enrolled during active disease. CDR3s leave out the opening cysteine and the closing phenylalanine or tryptophan.

v_gene	j_gene	CDR3aa
TRBV2	TRBJ1-1	ASKGQINTEAF
TRBV6-6	TRBJ2-5	ASSYPKGVQETQY
TRBV3-1/TRBV3-2	TRBJ2-5	ASSQDYSQETQY
TRBV19	TRBJ2-5	ASRNPGQGRQETQY
TRBV15	TRBJ1-2	ATSRGQGTGYGYT
TRBV5-5	TRBJ1-5	ASSLGQGAQPQH
TRBV28	TRBJ2-5	ASSSGQLQETQY
TRBV19	TRBJ2-3	ASTLLAGGPTDTQY
TRBV7-2	TRBJ2-2	ASTPGRPNTGELF
TRBV6-2/TRBV6-3	TRBJ1-5	ASSEGQASNQPQH
TRBV7-9	TRBJ1-1	ASSFNPRGQGSNTEAF
TRBV5-4	TRBJ2-5	ASSSGPQRGGGETQY
TRBV28	TRBJ2-6	ASSSTGEAGANVLT
TRBV11-3	TRBJ2-1	ASSPHGAGASYNEQF
TRBV3-1/TRBV3-2	TRBJ2-2	ASSRRSSDSVELF
TRBV5-1	TRBJ2-7	ASSGGTYEQY